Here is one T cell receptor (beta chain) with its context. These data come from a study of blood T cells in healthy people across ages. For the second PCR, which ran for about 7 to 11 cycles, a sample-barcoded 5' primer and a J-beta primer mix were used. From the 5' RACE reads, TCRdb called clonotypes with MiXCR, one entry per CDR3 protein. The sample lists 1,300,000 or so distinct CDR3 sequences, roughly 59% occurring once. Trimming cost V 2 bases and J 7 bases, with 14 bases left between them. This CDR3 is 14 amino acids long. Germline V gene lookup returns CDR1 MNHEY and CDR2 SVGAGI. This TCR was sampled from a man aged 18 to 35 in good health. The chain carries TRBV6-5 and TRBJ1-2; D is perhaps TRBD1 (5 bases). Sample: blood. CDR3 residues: CASSYTSGFGGYTF. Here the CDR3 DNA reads TGTGCCAGCAGTTACACGTCAGGGTTCGGTGGCTACACCTTC.